The rows below give T cell receptor beta chains drawn from one sample of a study of OX40 agonist ivuxolimab in advanced cancers. Assay: immunoSEQ multiplex PCR; the TCRdb copy retains only in-frame clones and omits some. The table lists around 48,000 clones, more than 70% of them singletons. Sample: CD4+ or CD8+ T cells sorted from blood, taken in a trial of the OX40 agonist ivuxolimab. These receptor sequences come from an adult with an advanced solid tumor such as melanoma, head and neck, liver or kidney cancer. Both conserved end residues are part of each CDR3. D genes are given only for firm matches. Rows give clone size only sometimes, using once, few, many, or a class for an expanded clone.

D: .; J: TRBJ1-5; V: TRBV7-2; size: .; DNA: TGTGCCAGCAGCTTGATTCCTCGGCGGGCAGGTAGCAATCAGCCCCAGCATTTT; CDR3: CASSLIPRRAGSNQPQHF
D: .; J: TRBJ1-1; V: TRBV9; size: .; DNA: TGTGCCAGCAGCGTAGGACAGTTTGCCGAAGCTTTCTTT; CDR3: CASSVGQFAEAFF
D: .; J: TRBJ2-1; V: TRBV5-4; size: .; DNA: TGTGCCAGCAGCCCCTGGGGGGATAGACATGAGCAGTTCTTC; CDR3: CASSPWGDRHEQFF
D: .; J: TRBJ2-7; V: TRBV10-3; size: .; DNA: TGTGCCATCAACCGAAAGAGGGACACTGAACCCTACGAGCAGTACTTC; CDR3: CAINRKRDTEPYEQYF
D: TRBD2; J: TRBJ2-5; V: TRBV18; size: .; DNA: TGTGCCAGCTCACCAGAACTAGCGGGAGGAGGAACGGAGACCCAGTACTTC; CDR3: CASSPELAGGGTETQYF
D: .; J: TRBJ2-3; V: TRBV11-1; size: .; DNA: TGTGCCAGCAGCGCAGCCGGCACAGATACGCAGTATTTT; CDR3: CASSAAGTDTQYF
D: .; J: TRBJ2-7; V: TRBV7-9; size: .; DNA: TGTGCCAGCAGCTTAGCGTGGCAGGGGAGCAACGAGCAGTACTTC; CDR3: CASSLAWQGSNEQYF
D: TRBD1; J: TRBJ1-1; V: TRBV7-3; size: once; DNA: TGTGCCAGCAGCTTACCGGACAGGGCGTTGAACACTGAAGCTTTCTTT; CDR3: CASSLPDRALNTEAFF
D: TRBD2; J: TRBJ2-1; V: TRBV10-3; size: few; DNA: TGTGCCATCAGTGAGCCCGGGGTCTCAACGGGAGGGAGCAATGAGCAGTTCTTC; CDR3: CAISEPGVSTGGSNEQFF
D: .; J: TRBJ2-5; V: TRBV20-1; size: .; DNA: TGCAGGGGGGGGCCCAAGGAGACCCAGTACTTC; CDR3: CRGGPKETQYF
D: TRBD1; J: TRBJ2-1; V: TRBV13; size: .; DNA: TGTGCCAGCTGCGCCGGCGACAGGGACAATGAGCAGTTCTTC; CDR3: CASCAGDRDNEQFF
D: .; J: TRBJ2-7; V: TRBV5-6; size: once; DNA: TGTGCCAGCAGCCGCGCTCGGCTCAGCTACGAGCAGTACTTC; CDR3: CASSRARLSYEQYF
D: .; J: TRBJ2-7; V: TRBV15; size: few; DNA: TGTGCCACCAGCAGAGCAGGGTACGAGCAGTACTTC; CDR3: CATSRAGYEQYF
D: TRBD2; J: TRBJ2-7; V: TRBV4-1; size: .; DNA: TGCGCCAGCAGCCAGCTAGACATCGGACTAGCGGGAGGTCGCGAGCAGTACTTC; CDR3: CASSQLDIGLAGGREQYF
D: .; J: TRBJ1-1; V: TRBV28; size: .; DNA: TGTGCCAGCAGTTTATGGGGGATTAACACTGAAGCTTTCTTT; CDR3: CASSLWGINTEAFF
D: TRBD1; J: TRBJ2-5; V: TRBV5-4; size: .; DNA: TGTGCCAGCAGCGACCGGGACAGGCAAGAGACCCAGTACTTC; CDR3: CASSDRDRQETQYF
D: .; J: TRBJ2-1; V: TRBV11-2; size: .; DNA: TGTGCCAGCAGCTTAGTAGGGCAGGGTTACAATGAGCAGTTCTTC; CDR3: CASSLVGQGYNEQFF
D: .; J: TRBJ2-7; V: TRBV5-1; size: few; DNA: TGCGCCAGCAGCTTGGGTTACAGGACAGACGAGCAGTACTTC; CDR3: CASSLGYRTDEQYF
D: TRBD1; J: TRBJ1-4; V: TRBV28; size: .; DNA: TGTGCCAGCAGTCTCAACAGGGGGCTCTACGAAAAACTGTTTTTT; CDR3: CASSLNRGLYEKLFF
D: .; J: TRBJ2-1; V: TRBV5-1; size: few; DNA: TGCGCCAGCAAACCAACGGGCTCCAATGAGCAGTTCTTC; CDR3: CASKPTGSNEQFF
D: .; J: TRBJ1-6; V: TRBV2; size: .; DNA: TGTGCCAGCAGTCAGGATATTTCACCCCTCCACTTT; CDR3: CASSQDISPLHF
D: TRBD2; J: TRBJ2-1; V: TRBV5-1; size: few; DNA: TGCGCCAGCAGCTTTCCACGGAAGCGGGAGGGCTACAATGAGCAGTTCTTC; CDR3: CASSFPRKREGYNEQFF
D: TRBD1; J: TRBJ2-2; V: TRBV27; size: .; DNA: TGTGCCAGCAGTTTAAAGGACAGGGGCGTCACCGGGGAGCTGTTTTTT; CDR3: CASSLKDRGVTGELFF
D: TRBD2; J: TRBJ2-2; V: TRBV9; size: .; DNA: TGTGCCAGCAGCGCCCTGAGGCTAGCGGAGACCGGGGAGCTGTTTTTT; CDR3: CASSALRLAETGELFF
D: TRBD1; J: TRBJ1-4; V: TRBV2; size: .; DNA: TGTGCCAGCAGATTGGGACAGGAGAATGAAAAACTGTTTTTT; CDR3: CASRLGQENEKLFF
D: TRBD1; J: TRBJ2-5; V: TRBV7-9; size: .; DNA: TGTGCCAGCAGCTCAAGGACAGGGGGGGAGACCCAGTACTTC; CDR3: CASSSRTGGETQYF
D: TRBD2; J: TRBJ2-5; V: TRBV4-1; size: few; DNA: TGCGCCAGCAGCCCGCGGGGGTTGGAGACCCAGTACTTC; CDR3: CASSPRGLETQYF
D: TRBD1; J: TRBJ1-2; V: TRBV28; size: once; DNA: TGTGCCAGCAGTATGAACAGGGGAGCCTATGGCTACACCTTC; CDR3: CASSMNRGAYGYTF
D: .; J: TRBJ2-7; V: TRBV30; size: .; DNA: TGTGCCTGGAGTGTCAGCGGAACTGGGGAGCAGTACTTC; CDR3: CAWSVSGTGEQYF
D: TRBD1; J: TRBJ2-6; V: TRBV28; size: .; DNA: TGTGCCAGCAGTCAATCAGGGGGTACTGGGGCCAACGTCCTGACTTTC; CDR3: CASSQSGGTGANVLTF
D: TRBD1; J: TRBJ1-4; V: TRBV5-1; size: .; DNA: TGCGCCAGCAGCCTACTCGGACAGGGAGAAAATGAAAAACTGTTTTTT; CDR3: CASSLLGQGENEKLFF
D: .; J: TRBJ1-2; V: TRBV19; size: few; DNA: TGTGCCAGTTCGACAGTGAGTGGCTACACCTTC; CDR3: CASSTVSGYTF
D: .; J: TRBJ2-5; V: TRBV5-1; size: .; DNA: TGCGCCAGCAGCTTGGGACAGGCATATCCCCAGTACTTC; CDR3: CASSLGQAYPQYF
D: TRBD1; J: TRBJ2-2; V: TRBV5-6; size: .; DNA: TGTGCCAGCAGCAGCCGGGACAGGGGGACCGGGGAGCTGTTTTTT; CDR3: CASSSRDRGTGELFF
D: .; J: TRBJ2-2; V: TRBV7-3; size: .; DNA: TGTGCCAGCAGCCCAAGCCTGGCGAACACCGGGGAGCTGTTTTTT; CDR3: CASSPSLANTGELFF
D: .; J: TRBJ2-2; V: TRBV7-3; size: .; DNA: TGTGCCAGCAGCGATGTGAACACCGGGGAGCTGTTTTTT; CDR3: CASSDVNTGELFF
D: .; J: TRBJ2-7; V: TRBV2; size: .; DNA: TGTGCCAGCAGGGTGACCTACGAGCAGTACTTC; CDR3: CASRVTYEQYF
D: .; J: TRBJ1-6; V: TRBV2; size: .; DNA: TGTGCCAGCGTCCCGGCAGGCGGTAATTCACCCCTCCACTTT; CDR3: CASVPAGGNSPLHF
D: .; J: TRBJ2-6; V: TRBV6-1; size: once; DNA: TGTGCCAGCAGTGAAGTCTCAGGGTCTGGGGCCAACGTCCTGACTTTC; CDR3: CASSEVSGSGANVLTF